This is a list of T cell receptor beta chains from one sample in a study of shared clonotypes between healthy human individuals. Repertoires were generated with immunoSEQ multiplex PCR, while TCRdb's copy carries only in-frame clones and drops some. The table has some 450,000 clones, roughly 80% seen once. The sequenced sample was PBMCs. The receptors originated from a middle-aged woman in good health. Some clones in this sample may be carry-over from other donors' samples. CDR3s include the opening cysteine and the closing phenylalanine or tryptophan. D genes are given only for firm matches. Clone size, where shown, is once, few, many, or a class for clones that have expanded.

>TRBJ2-7|TRBV25-1|TRBD2|NA
CASSPVAGVTYEQYF
TGTGCCAGCAGTCCAGTAGCGGGAGTCACGTACGAGCAGTACTTC
>TRBJ1-2|TRBV29-1|TRBD1|few
CSVTLDRGYGYTF
TGCAGCGTTACCTTAGACAGGGGCTATGGCTACACCTTC
>TRBJ2-7|TRBV2|TRBD2|NA
CASRREVYEQYF
TGTGCCAGCAGGCGGGAGGTCTACGAGCAGTACTTC
>TRBJ2-1|TRBV10-3|NA|NA
CAIKNSSYNEQFF
TGTGCCATCAAGAACAGCTCCTACAATGAGCAGTTCTTC
>TRBJ2-2|TRBV6-5|TRBD2|NA
CASSMSAGVTGELFF
TGTGCCAGCAGCATGTCAGCGGGAGTCACCGGGGAGCTGTTTTTT
>TRBJ2-7|TRBV10-2|NA|NA
CASTPGLPSYEQYF
TGCGCCAGCACTCCGGGACTGCCCTCCTACGAGCAGTACTTC
>TRBJ2-3|TRBV27|NA|NA
CASKRADTDTQYF
TGTGCCAGCAAAAGGGCCGACACAGATACGCAGTATTTT
>TRBJ1-1|TRBV5-8|NA|NA
CASSFVVNTEAFF
TGTGCCAGCAGCTTTGTAGTGAACACTGAAGCTTTCTTT
>TRBJ2-1|TRBV19|NA|many
CASSFLVGEQFF
TGTGCCAGTAGTTTCCTAGTCGGGGAGCAGTTCTTC
>TRBJ1-1|TRBV18|NA|NA
CASSPIQGQNTEAFF
TGTGCCAGCTCACCAATTCAGGGGCAGAACACTGAAGCTTTCTTT
>TRBJ2-1|TRBV5-1|TRBD2|NA
CASSFQRDSSYNEQFF
TGCGCCAGCAGCTTTCAGCGGGATAGCTCCTACAATGAGCAGTTCTTC
>TRBJ1-2|TRBV2|NA|NA
CASSGGRRVYYGYTF
TGTGCCAGCAGTGGGGGGCGGAGGGTCTACTATGGCTACACCTTC
>TRBJ2-3|TRBV7-3|NA|NA
CASSLTGRDFSTDTQYF
TGTGCCAGCAGCTTAACAGGTCGGGACTTTTCCACAGATACGCAGTATTTT
>TRBJ2-3|TRBV7-9|NA|NA
CASSLKWAGDTQYF
TGTGCCAGCAGCTTAAAGTGGGCCGGGGATACGCAGTATTTT
>TRBJ1-5|TRBV7-2|NA|NA
CASSLMGGPNQPQHF
TGTGCCAGCAGCTTAATGGGTGGACCCAATCAGCCCCAGCATTTT
>TRBJ2-3|TRBV4-1|NA|NA
CASSSRGTTDTQYF
TGCGCCAGCAGCTCCCGAGGAACCACAGATACGCAGTATTTT
>TRBJ2-7|TRBV7-3|NA|NA
CASSPRDGYEQYF
TGTGCCAGCAGCCCGCGGGATGGCTACGAGCAGTACTTC
>TRBJ2-5|TRBV11-2|NA|once
CASSTSGVGQETQYF
TGTGCCAGCAGCACCTCGGGGGTGGGCCAAGAGACCCAGTACTTC
>TRBJ2-3|TRBV5-4|TRBD1|many
CASSKTGGGIDTQYF
TGTGCCAGCAGCAAAACAGGGGGCGGTATCGATACGCAGTATTTT
>TRBJ1-4|TRBV23-1|NA|NA
CASSRTLRYSKTGEKLFF
TGCGCCAGCAGTCGAACCCTGCGGTACTCCAAAACGGGAGAAAAACTGTTTTTT
>TRBJ2-2|TRBV9|NA|NA
CASSVVKGMDTGELFF
TGTGCCAGCAGCGTAGTAAAGGGAATGGACACCGGGGAGCTGTTTTTT
>TRBJ2-1|TRBV5-4|NA|NA
CASSSPGSQQFF
TGTGCCAGCAGCTCGCCGGGGAGTCAGCAGTTCTTC
>TRBJ2-1|TRBV9|TRBD2|many
CASSHLAGNYNEQFF
TGTGCCAGCAGCCATCTAGCGGGGAATTACAATGAGCAGTTCTTC
>TRBJ2-6|TRBV10-3|NA|NA
CAISVGSGANVLTF
TGTGCCATCAGTGTAGGGTCCGGGGCCAACGTCCTGACTTTC
>TRBJ2-5|TRBV4-1|TRBD1|NA
CASSPVGTAARATQYF
TGCGCCAGCAGCCCAGTAGGGACAGCCGCAAGAGCGACCCAGTACTTC
>TRBJ2-1|TRBV14|TRBD2|NA
CASSQERGLGQFF
TGTGCCAGCAGCCAGGAGCGGGGTTTAGGGCAGTTCTTC
>TRBJ2-7|TRBV4-2|NA|NA
CASSLGTSYEQYF
TGTGCCAGCAGCCTAGGGACCTCCTACGAGCAGTACTTC
>TRBJ2-5|TRBV30|NA|once
CAWMSGWGETQYF
TGTGCCTGGATGTCAGGGTGGGGAGAGACCCAGTACTTC
>TRBJ2-3|TRBV7-3|NA|NA
CASSRVARDTQYF
TGTGCCAGCAGCCGGGTTGCAAGGGATACGCAGTATTTT
>TRBJ2-7|TRBV25-1|NA|NA
CASSKGGTYEQYF
TGTGCCAGCAGTAAAGGGGGAACCTACGAGCAGTACTTC
>TRBJ2-7|TRBV30|NA|NA
CAWSFGRYYEQYF
TGTGCCTGGAGTTTCGGGAGATACTACGAGCAGTACTTC
>TRBJ1-2|TRBV6-6|NA|NA
CASRVDSFYGYTF
TGTGCCAGCAGGGTAGACAGCTTCTATGGCTACACCTTC
>TRBJ2-3|TRBV28|TRBD1|many
CASGTTGITDTQYF
TGTGCCAGCGGAACGACAGGGATCACAGATACGCAGTATTTT
>TRBJ2-1|TRBV7-9|TRBD2|NA
CASSLVGSGSSIEQFF
TGTGCCAGCAGCTTAGTTGGTAGCGGGAGTTCTATTGAGCAGTTCTTC
>TRBJ2-3|TRBV19|NA|NA
CASSMGRPATDTQYF
TGTGCCAGTAGTATGGGACGACCGGCTACAGATACGCAGTATTTT
>TRBJ1-2|TRBV7-8|TRBD1|NA
CASSPRTGWHGYTF
TGTGCCAGCAGCCCCCGGACAGGGTGGCACGGCTACACCTTC
>TRBJ2-2|TRBV7-3|NA|once
CASSLGFTGELFF
TGTGCCAGCAGCTTGGGTTTTACCGGGGAGCTGTTTTTT
>TRBJ2-2|TRBV7-9|NA|NA
CASSLVASGELFF
TGTGCCAGCAGCTTAGTTGCCTCCGGGGAGCTGTTTTTT
>TRBJ1-3|TRBV18|TRBD1|NA
CASSPKTGTPSGNTIYF
TGTGCCAGCTCACCTAAGACAGGGACGCCCTCTGGAAACACCATATATTTT
>TRBJ2-2|TRBV10-2|TRBD1|few
CASSDWDRANTGELFF
TGCGCCAGCAGTGATTGGGACAGGGCGAACACCGGGGAGCTGTTTTTT
>TRBJ2-3|TRBV4-1|TRBD1|NA
CASSQGQGRTDTQYF
TGCGCCAGCAGCCAAGGACAGGGGCGAACAGATACGCAGTATTTT
>TRBJ1-1|TRBV5-1|NA|NA
CASSLDPEPNTEAFF
TGCGCCAGCAGCTTGGATCCAGAACCGAACACTGAAGCTTTCTTT
>TRBJ1-5|TRBV30|NA|many
CAWSVIQSNQPQHF
TGTGCCTGGAGTGTGATACAAAGCAATCAGCCCCAGCATTTT
>TRBJ2-7|TRBV25-1|TRBD2|NA
CASSPSPTSGPYEQYF
TGTGCCAGCAGTCCAAGCCCTACTAGCGGACCCTACGAGCAGTACTTC
>TRBJ2-7|TRBV19|TRBD1|once
CASLGLGDRGPLYEQYF
TGTGCCAGTCTAGGACTAGGGGACAGGGGACCTCTCTACGAGCAGTACTTC
>TRBJ2-1|TRBV10-3|NA|NA
CAISESLGDEQFF
TGTGCCATCAGTGAGTCGCTAGGCGATGAGCAGTTCTTC
>TRBJ1-3|TRBV7-9|NA|many
CASSQRTGSGNTIYF
TGTGCCAGCAGCCAACGAACAGGGTCAGGAAACACCATATATTTT
>TRBJ2-1|TRBV28|NA|once
CASSLDLLADEQFF
TGTGCCAGCAGCTTGGACCTCTTGGCCGATGAGCAGTTCTTC
>TRBJ1-2|TRBV28|NA|NA
CASSPRTGNYGYTF
TGTGCCAGCAGTCCACGGACGGGAAACTATGGCTACACCTTC
>TRBJ2-1|TRBV7-3|TRBD2|NA
CASSTGLYNEQFF
TGTGCCAGCAGCACGGGACTATACAATGAGCAGTTCTTC
>TRBJ2-7|TRBV5-6|NA|NA
CASSLSLNSYEQYF
TGTGCCAGCAGCTTGAGTTTAAACTCCTACGAGCAGTACTTC
>TRBJ1-1|TRBV4-1|NA|few
CASSHQVGSTEAFF
TGCGCCAGCAGCCACCAGGTCGGAAGTACTGAAGCTTTCTTT
>TRBJ2-3|TRBV18|NA|NA
CASSPPNLLDTQYF
TGTGCCAGCTCACCACCGAACCTCTTGGATACGCAGTATTTT
>TRBJ2-7|TRBV29-1|TRBD1|NA
CSVEVQGAFYEQYF
TGCAGCGTTGAGGTACAGGGGGCTTTCTACGAGCAGTACTTC